Below are 3 T cell receptor beta chains sequenced from a single sample in a study of blood T cell repertoires in COVID-19. Generated by immunoSEQ multiplex PCR, the TCRdb table keeps only in-frame clones and is missing some. The sample consists of under 150,000 clones, roughly 79% of them appearing once. Sample: peripheral blood. The receptors were gathered from a woman aged 55 to 70 with active or convalescent COVID-19.

The chain combines TRBV6-6 with TRBJ1-1; 11 nucleotides match TRBD1. V shed 2 bases and J 13 bases; nucleotides not matched to a gene: 15. Per the germline V gene, CDR1 is MNHNY and CDR2 is SVGAGI (reference sequence). CDR3 length equals 16 residues. CDR3 bases: TGTGCCAGCAGTTACCAGGGGGACAGGGGGAGGTTTTTCGGTTTCTTT. It yields the protein CASSYQGDRGRFFGFF.

V and J are TRBV29-1 and TRBJ1-2, with D possibly being TRBD1 (5 bases). V gave up 3 bases and J gave up 4 bases, with 12 bases separating them. CDR1 is SQVTM and CDR2 is ANQGSEA in the germline V gene. The CDR3 is 13 amino acids. CDR3 region: CSVEVRGVYGYTF. In DNA form, the CDR3 reads TGCAGCGTTGAGGTGCGGGGGGTCTATGGCTACACCTTC.

This clone was seen only a few times. The J gene is TRBJ1-1, the V gene TRBV28; D unresolved. The CDR3 is 14 amino acids. V lost 6 bases to trimming and J lost 1 base, with 12 bases between them. Germline loops: CDR1 MDHEN, CDR2 SYDVKM. The CDR3, as DNA: TGTGCCAGCAGGCTACCTTCTAGGAACACTGAAGCTTTCTTT. Its protein is CASRLPSRNTEAFF. Using reference TRBV28 and TRBJ1-1 for the parts outside the CDR3, the full variable domain is DVKVTQSSRYLVKRTGEKVFLECVQDMDHENMFWYRQDPGLGLRLIYFSYDVKMKEKGDIPEGYSVSREKKERFSLILESASTNQTSMYLCASRLPSRNTEAFFGQGTRLTVV.